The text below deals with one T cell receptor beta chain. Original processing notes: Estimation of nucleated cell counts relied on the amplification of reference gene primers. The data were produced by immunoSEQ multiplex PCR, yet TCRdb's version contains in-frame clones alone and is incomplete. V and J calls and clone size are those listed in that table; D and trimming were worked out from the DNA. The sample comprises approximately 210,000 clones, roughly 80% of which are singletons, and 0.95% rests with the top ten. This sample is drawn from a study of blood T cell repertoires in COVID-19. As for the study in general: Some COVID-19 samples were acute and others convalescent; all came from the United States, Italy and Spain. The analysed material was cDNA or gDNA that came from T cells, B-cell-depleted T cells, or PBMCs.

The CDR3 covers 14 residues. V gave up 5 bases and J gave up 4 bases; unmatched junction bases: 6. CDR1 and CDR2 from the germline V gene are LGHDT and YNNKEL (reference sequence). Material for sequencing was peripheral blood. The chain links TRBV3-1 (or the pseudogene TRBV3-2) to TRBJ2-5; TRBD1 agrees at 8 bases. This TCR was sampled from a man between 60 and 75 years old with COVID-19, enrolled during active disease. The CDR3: CASSARGLGETQYF. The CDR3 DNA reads TGTGCCAGCAGCGCCAGGGGGCTCGGAGAGACCCAGTACTTC.